This entry concerns a single T cell receptor (beta chain). This study enrolled people aged roughly 18 to 89 from roughly 22 US geographic areas. The data were obtained in a study of blood T cell repertoires in COVID-19. Generated by immunoSEQ multiplex PCR, the TCRdb table keeps only in-frame clones and is missing some. The sample lists around 480,000 clones; around 90% were seen once. The trim removed 5 bases at V and 6 bases at J, leaving 18 bases unmatched. Germline CDR1 reads GTSNPN; CDR2 reads SVGIG (reference sequence). There are 16 residues in the CDR3. This TCR came from a woman aged 18-35 years who had recovered from COVID-19. The sequenced material came from PBMCs or T cells enriched from blood (not recorded which). The J gene is TRBJ2-5, the V gene TRBV30; 7 nucleotides align to TRBD1. The CDR3 loop reads CAWGSPLKGAYQTQYF. CDR3 bases: TGTGCCTGGGGGTCGCCCTTAAAGGGGGCATATCAGACCCAGTACTTC.